This paragraph reports one T cell receptor (beta chain). In the original processing: Amplified reference gene primers provided the basis for estimating nucleated cell counts. Clones were sequenced by immunoSEQ multiplex PCR, and TCRdb holds only the in-frame ones, with some missing. V, J and clone size were drawn from that table, and D and trimming were deduced from the DNA. The sample has about 230,000 clones; around four fifths are singletons. CDR1 and CDR2 from the germline V gene are SEHNR and FQNEAQ (reference sequence). The CDR3 runs 13 residues. Trimming removed 7 bases from V and 8 bases from J, with 17 bases in between. The data belong to a study of blood T cell repertoires in COVID-19. Across the whole study: Acute and convalescent COVID-19 samples came from the United States, Italy and Spain. PBMCs, B-cell-depleted T cells, or T cells provided the cDNA or gDNA that made up the material.

This sequence originates from a man aged 80 or over with acute or convalescent COVID-19. Input material: peripheral blood. This sequence joins TRBV7-9 and TRBJ1-2; D possibly corresponds to TRBD1 (6 bases). CDR3 nucleotides: TGTGCCAGCAACGGAGGGGGGGATCGCGGCTACACCTTC. This gives the protein CASNGGGDRGYTF.